Each of the 4 T cell receptor beta chains below was sequenced from the same sample in a study of blood T cell repertoires in COVID-19. The assay was immunoSEQ multiplex PCR, and TCRdb's table has in-frame clones only and misses some. Here the sample spans a few hundred thousand clones, around 88% being singletons. Input material: peripheral blood. These receptors were collected from a woman between 50 and 59 years old with acute or convalescent COVID-19.

The V gene is TRBV2, the J gene TRBJ2-1; D unclear. Deletions cut 6 bases from V and 0 bases from J, with 9 bases between. Per the germline V gene, CDR1 is SNHLY and CDR2 is FYNNEI. The CDR3 runs 14 residues. As DNA, the CDR3 is TGTGCCAGCAGGGGCTATATCTCCTACAATGAGCAGTTCTTC. It encodes CASRGYISYNEQFF.

This chain connects TRBV4-1 to TRBJ1-1; 10 nucleotides agree with TRBD1. CDR1 and CDR2 from the germline V gene are MGHRA and YSYEKL. V was clipped by 5 bases and J by 4 bases; unmatched bases: 4. This CDR3 has 14 residues. CDR3 sequence (DNA): TGCGCCAGCAGCGCCAGGACAGGGGGCACTGAAGCTTTCTTT. Its translation: CASSARTGGTEAFF.

The rearrangement links TRBV7-2 to TRBJ1-2, with TRBD1 matching 10 bases. CDR1 is SGHTA and CDR2 is FQGNSA in the germline V gene. V trimming: 5 bases; J trimming: 5 bases; junction bases outside the gene matches: 8. The CDR3 totals 15 residues. CDR3 in amino acids: CASSPTSGQGYGYTF. The CDR3 DNA is TGTGCCAGCAGCCCGACCTCGGGACAGGGGTATGGCTACACCTTC. The full variable domain, completed using reference TRBV7-2 and TRBJ1-2, is GAGVSQSPSNKVTEKGKDVELRCDPISGHTALYWYRQSLGQGLEFLIYFQGNSAPDKSGLPSDRFSAERTGGSVSTLTIQRTQQEDSAVYLCASSPTSGQGYGYTFGSGTRLTVV.

In its sample, this clone was seen once. This sequence joins TRBV9 and TRBJ2-5, with 9 bases that match TRBD1. Germline trimming cut 3 bases from V and 5 bases from J; bases unmatched to any gene: 8. This CDR3 spans 15 amino acids. Germline V gene data show CDR1 as SGDLS and CDR2 as YYNGEE. The CDR3, as DNA: TGTGCCAGCAGCGATCCGGGACAGGGACGGGAGACCCAGTACTTC. This sequence encodes CASSDPGQGRETQYF. The variable domain in full, completed from reference TRBV9 and TRBJ2-5, reads DSGVTQTPKHLITATGQRVTLRCSPRSGDLSVYWYQQSLDQGLQFLIQYYNGEERAKGNILERFSAQQFPDLHSELNLSSLELGDSALYFCASSDPGQGRETQYFGPGTRLLVL.